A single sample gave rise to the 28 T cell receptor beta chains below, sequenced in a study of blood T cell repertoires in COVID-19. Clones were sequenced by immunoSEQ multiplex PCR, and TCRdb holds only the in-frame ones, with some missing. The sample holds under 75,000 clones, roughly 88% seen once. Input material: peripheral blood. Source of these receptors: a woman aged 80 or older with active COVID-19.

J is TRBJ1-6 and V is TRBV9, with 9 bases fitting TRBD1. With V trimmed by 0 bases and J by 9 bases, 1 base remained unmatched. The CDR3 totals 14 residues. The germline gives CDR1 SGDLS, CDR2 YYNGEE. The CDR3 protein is CASSVDRGLSPLHF. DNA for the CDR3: TGTGCCAGCAGCGTAGACAGGGGGCTTTCACCCCTCCACTTT.

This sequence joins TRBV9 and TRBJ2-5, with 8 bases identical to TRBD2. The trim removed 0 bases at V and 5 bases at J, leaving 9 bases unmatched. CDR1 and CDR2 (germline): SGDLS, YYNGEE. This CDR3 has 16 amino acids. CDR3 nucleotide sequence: TGTGCCAGCAGCGTAGGAAGCGGGGGAGAGGGGGAGACCCAGTACTTC. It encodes CASSVGSGGEGETQYF.

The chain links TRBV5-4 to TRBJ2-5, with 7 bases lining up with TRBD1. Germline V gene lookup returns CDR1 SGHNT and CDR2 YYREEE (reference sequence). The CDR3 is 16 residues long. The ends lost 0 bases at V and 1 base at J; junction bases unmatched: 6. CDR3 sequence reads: CASSLAAGGFQETQYF. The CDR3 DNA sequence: TGTGCCAGCAGCTTGGCGGCAGGGGGTTTCCAAGAGACCCAGTACTTC.

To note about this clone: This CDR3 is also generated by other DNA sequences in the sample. The CDR3 region is CASSPGLAGGYNEQFF. The CDR3 region has the DNA TGCGCCAGCAGCCCAGGACTAGCGGGGGGGTACAATGAGCAGTTCTTC. V gene TRBV5-1 combines with J gene TRBJ2-1; TRBD2 matches at 15 bases. Trimming took 4 bases from V and 4 from J; bases not matched to a gene: 3. From germline, CDR1 is SGHRS and CDR2 YFSETQ. CDR3 length equals 16 residues.

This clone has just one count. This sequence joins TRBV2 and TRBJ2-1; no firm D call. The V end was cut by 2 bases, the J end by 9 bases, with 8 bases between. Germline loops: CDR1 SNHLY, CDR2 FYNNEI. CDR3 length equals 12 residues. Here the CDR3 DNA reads TGTGCCAGCAGTGAATCTGGGCTTGAGCAGTTCTTC. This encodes CASSESGLEQFF.

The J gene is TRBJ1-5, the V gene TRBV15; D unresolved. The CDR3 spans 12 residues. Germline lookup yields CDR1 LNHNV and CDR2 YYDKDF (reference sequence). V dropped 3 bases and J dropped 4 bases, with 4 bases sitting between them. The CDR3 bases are TGTGCCACCAGCAGGTATAATCAGCCCCAGCATTTT. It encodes CATSRYNQPQHF. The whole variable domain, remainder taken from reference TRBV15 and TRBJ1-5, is DAMVIQNPRYQVTQFGKPVTLSCSQTLNHNVMYWYQQKSSQAPKLLFHYYDKDFNNEADTPDNFQSRRPNTSFCFLDIRSPGLGDTAMYLCATSRYNQPQHFGDGTRLSIL.

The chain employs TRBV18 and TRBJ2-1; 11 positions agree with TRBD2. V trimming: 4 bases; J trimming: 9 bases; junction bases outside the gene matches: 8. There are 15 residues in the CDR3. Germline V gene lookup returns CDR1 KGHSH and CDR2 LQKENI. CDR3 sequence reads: CASSRNSGGGREQFF. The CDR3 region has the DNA TGTGCCAGCTCACGGAATAGCGGGGGGGGTCGTGAGCAGTTCTTC.

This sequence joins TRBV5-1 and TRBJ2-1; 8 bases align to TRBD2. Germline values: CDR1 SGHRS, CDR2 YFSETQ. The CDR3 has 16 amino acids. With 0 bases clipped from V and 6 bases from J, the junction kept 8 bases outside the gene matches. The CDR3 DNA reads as TGCGCCAGCAGCTTGGTTAGCGGGACACGAACCAATGAGCAGTTCTTC. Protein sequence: CASSLVSGTRTNEQFF.

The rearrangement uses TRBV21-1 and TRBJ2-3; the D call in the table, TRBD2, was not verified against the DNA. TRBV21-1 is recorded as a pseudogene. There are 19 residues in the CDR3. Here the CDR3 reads CASSESRTSGGALTDTQYF. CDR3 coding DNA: TGTGCCAGCAGCGAGTCGAGGACTAGCGGGGGGGCCCTCACAGATACGCAGTATTTT.

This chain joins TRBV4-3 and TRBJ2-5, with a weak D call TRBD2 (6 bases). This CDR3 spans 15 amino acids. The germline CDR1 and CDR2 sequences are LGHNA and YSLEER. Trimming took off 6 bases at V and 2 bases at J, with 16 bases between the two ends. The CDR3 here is CASSVNLADQETQYF. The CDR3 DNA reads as TGCGCCAGCAGTGTCAATTTAGCGGATCAAGAGACCCAGTACTTC.

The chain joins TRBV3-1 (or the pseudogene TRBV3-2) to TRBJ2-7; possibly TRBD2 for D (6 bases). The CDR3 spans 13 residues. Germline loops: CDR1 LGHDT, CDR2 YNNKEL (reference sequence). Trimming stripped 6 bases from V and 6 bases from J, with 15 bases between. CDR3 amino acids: CASSSQLALEQYF. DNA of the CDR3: TGTGCCAGCAGTTCCCAACTAGCTCTCGAGCAGTACTTC.

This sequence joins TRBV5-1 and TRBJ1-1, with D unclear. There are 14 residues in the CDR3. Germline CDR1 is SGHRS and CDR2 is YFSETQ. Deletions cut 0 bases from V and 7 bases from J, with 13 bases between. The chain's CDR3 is CASSLARPELEAFF. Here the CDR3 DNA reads TGCGCCAGCAGCTTGGCCAGGCCGGAACTTGAAGCTTTCTTT.

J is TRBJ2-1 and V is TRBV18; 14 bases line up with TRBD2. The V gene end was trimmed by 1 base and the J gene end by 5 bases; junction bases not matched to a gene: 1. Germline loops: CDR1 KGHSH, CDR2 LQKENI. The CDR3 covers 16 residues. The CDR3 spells CASSPRTSGGHNEQFF. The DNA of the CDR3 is TGTGCCAGCTCACCACGGACTAGCGGGGGGCACAATGAGCAGTTCTTC.

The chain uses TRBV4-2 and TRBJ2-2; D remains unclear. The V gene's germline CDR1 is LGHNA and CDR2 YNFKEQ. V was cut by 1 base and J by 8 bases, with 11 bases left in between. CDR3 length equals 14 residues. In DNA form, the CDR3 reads TGTGCCAGCAGCCAAGGGAAAATCGGGGGGGAGCTGTTTTTT. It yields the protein CASSQGKIGGELFF.

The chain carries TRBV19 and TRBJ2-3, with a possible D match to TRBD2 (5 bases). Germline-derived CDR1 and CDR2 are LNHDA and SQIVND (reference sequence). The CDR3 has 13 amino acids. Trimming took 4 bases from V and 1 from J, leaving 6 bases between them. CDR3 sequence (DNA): TGTGCCAGTAGTAAGGAGGGCACAGATACGCAGTATTTT. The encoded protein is CASSKEGTDTQYF.

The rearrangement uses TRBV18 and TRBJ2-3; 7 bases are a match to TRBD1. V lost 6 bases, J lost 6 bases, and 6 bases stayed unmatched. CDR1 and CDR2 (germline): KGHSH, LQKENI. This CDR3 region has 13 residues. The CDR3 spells CASSMTGSDTQYF. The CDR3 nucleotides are TGTGCCAGCTCGATGACAGGGTCGGATACGCAGTATTTT.

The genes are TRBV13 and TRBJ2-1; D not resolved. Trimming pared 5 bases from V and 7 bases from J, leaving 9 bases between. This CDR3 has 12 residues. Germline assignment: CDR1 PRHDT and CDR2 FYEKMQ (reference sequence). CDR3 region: CASSLARNEQFF. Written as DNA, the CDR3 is TGTGCCAGCAGCCTCGCTCGGAATGAGCAGTTCTTC.

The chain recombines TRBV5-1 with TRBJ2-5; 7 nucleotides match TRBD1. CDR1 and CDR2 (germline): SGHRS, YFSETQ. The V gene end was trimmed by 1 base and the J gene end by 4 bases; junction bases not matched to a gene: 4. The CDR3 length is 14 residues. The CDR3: CASSLYEGAETQYF. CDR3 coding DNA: TGCGCCAGCAGCTTGTATGAGGGGGCAGAGACCCAGTACTTC.

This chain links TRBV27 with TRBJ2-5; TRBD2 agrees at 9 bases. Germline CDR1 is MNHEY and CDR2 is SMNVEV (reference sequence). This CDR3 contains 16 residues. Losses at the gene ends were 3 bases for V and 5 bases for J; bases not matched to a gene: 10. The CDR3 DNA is TGTGCCAGCAGTTTGCGCGGGGGGGCCTTATGGGAGACCCAGTACTTC. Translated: CASSLRGGALWETQYF.

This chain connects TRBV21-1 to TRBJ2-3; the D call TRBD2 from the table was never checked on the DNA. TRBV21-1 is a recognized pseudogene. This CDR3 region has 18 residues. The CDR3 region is CASSKRPGGRTLTDTQYF. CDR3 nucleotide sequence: TGTGCCAGCAGCAAACGGCCGGGGGGTAGGACCCTCACAGATACGCAGTATTTT.

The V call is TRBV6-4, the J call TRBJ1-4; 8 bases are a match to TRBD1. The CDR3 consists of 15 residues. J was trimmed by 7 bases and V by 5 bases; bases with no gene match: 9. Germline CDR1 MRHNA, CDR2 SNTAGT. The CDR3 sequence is CASSKTGTGGEKLFF. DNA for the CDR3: TGTGCCAGCAGTAAAACCGGGACAGGAGGTGAAAAACTGTTTTTT.

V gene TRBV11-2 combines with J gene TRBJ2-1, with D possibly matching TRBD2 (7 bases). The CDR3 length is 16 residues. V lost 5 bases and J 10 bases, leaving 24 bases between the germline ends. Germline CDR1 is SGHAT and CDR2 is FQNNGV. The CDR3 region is CASSLGEGGSQEEQFF. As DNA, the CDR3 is TGTGCCAGCAGCCTAGGGGAGGGGGGGTCTCAGGAGGAGCAGTTCTTC.

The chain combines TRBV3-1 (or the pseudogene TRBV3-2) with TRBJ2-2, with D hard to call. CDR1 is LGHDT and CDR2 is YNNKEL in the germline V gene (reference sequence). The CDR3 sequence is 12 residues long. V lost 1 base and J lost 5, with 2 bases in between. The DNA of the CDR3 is TGTGCCAGCAGCCAAGCTACCGGGGAGCTGTTTTTT. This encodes CASSQATGELFF.

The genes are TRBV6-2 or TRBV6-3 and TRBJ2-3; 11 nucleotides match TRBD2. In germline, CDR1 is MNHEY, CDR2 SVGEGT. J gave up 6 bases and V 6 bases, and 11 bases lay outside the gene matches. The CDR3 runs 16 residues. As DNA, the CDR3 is TGTGCCAGCAGCCGACTAGCGGGGAACAGGGGGGATACGCAGTATTTT. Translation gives CASSRLAGNRGDTQYF.

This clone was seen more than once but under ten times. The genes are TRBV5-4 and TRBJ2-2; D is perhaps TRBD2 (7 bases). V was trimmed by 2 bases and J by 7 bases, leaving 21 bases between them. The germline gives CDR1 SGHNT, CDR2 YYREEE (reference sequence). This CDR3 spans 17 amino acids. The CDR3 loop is CASSFRQATSYNGELFF. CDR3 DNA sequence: TGTGCCAGCAGCTTTAGACAGGCGACTAGCTATAACGGGGAGCTGTTTTTT.

The CDR3 loop reads CASSILGLAGPEGETQYF. CDR3 DNA: TGTGCCAGTAGTATACTAGGACTAGCGGGGCCCGAGGGGGAGACCCAGTACTTC. The chain uses TRBV19 and TRBJ2-5, with 12 bases aligning to TRBD2. The germline V gene encodes CDR1 LNHDA and CDR2 SQIVND (reference sequence). The length of the CDR3 is 18 residues. J lost 5 bases, V lost 2 bases, and 12 bases had no gene match.

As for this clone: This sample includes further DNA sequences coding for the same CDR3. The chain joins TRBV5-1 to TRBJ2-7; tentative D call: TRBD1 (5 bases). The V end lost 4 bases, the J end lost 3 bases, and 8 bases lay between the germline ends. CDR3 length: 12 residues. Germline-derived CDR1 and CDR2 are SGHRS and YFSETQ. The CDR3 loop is CASSPDSYEQYF. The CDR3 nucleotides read TGCGCCAGCAGCCCCGACAGCTACGAGCAGTACTTC.

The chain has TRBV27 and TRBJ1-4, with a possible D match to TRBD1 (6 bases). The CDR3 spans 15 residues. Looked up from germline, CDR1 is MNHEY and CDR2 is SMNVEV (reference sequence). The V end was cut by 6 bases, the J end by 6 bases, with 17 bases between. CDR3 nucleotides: TGTGCCAGCAGCTCTGTGGGGGCGGTGTATGAAAAACTGTTTTTT. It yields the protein CASSSVGAVYEKLFF.